These T cell receptor beta chains were read from a single sample in a study of cytomegalovirus exposure and HLA in healthy donors. Sequenced by immunoSEQ multiplex PCR; TCRdb stores in-frame clones only, minus some. The table records approximately 57,000 clones, approximately 95% of them present only once. The sequenced sample was PBMCs. Receptor source: a woman under 30 in good health and CMV-seronegative. Each CDR3 is given without its conserved first and last residue.

v_call	j_call	cdr3_aa
TRBV5-4	TRBJ1-2	ASSLLAPHYGYT
TRBV2	TRBJ1-2	ASSDITGYGYT
TRBV19	TRBJ1-5	ASSTGDRGEPQH
TRBV6-6	TRBJ2-1	ASSTLGQAEGEQF
TRBV18	TRBJ1-2	ASSVQGYTTGYT
TRBV27	TRBJ2-7	ASKLAGAYEQY
TRBV7-2	TRBJ1-2	ASSTTGGGYGYT
TRBV19	TRBJ1-5	ASSARQGTGQPQH
TRBV29-1	TRBJ2-1	SVGSNEQF
TRBV6-6	TRBJ1-1	ASSPDRVFGTEAF
TRBV5-1	TRBJ2-5	ASGDTGDTETQY
TRBV18	TRBJ1-1	ASSPAVNTEAF
TRBV5-6	TRBJ2-1	ASSLVNNEQF
TRBV28	TRBJ1-2	ASTESDFYGYT
TRBV4-2	TRBJ1-1	ASSPLRGGTGKTKGEAF
TRBV10-1	TRBJ2-3	ASSESGDLSIPNTDTQY